This T cell receptor (beta chain) stems from a study of blood T cells in healthy people across ages. A few counts support this clonotype. Total RNA amounts of at least 5 micrograms were extracted per sample. A second roughly 6 to 12 cycle PCR used barcoded and J-beta primers. From the 5' RACE reads, TCRdb called clonotypes with MiXCR, one entry per CDR3 protein. The table shows 1.8 million or so distinct CDR3 sequences, with approximately 40% occurring only once. This TCR derives from a human donor in good health. The sample was blood.

CDR3 DNA: TGTGCCAGCAGCCGCTCAGAAACCCAGCCAGAGACCCAGTACTTC. Translation: CASSRSETQPETQYF. The chain joins TRBV11-1 to TRBJ2-5; no clear D gene. CDR3 length: 15 residues. Per germline, CDR1 SGHAT and CDR2 FQDESV (reference sequence). Trimming stripped 5 bases from V and 4 bases from J, with 17 bases between.